This TCR beta chain was retrieved from a study of cytomegalovirus exposure and HLA in healthy donors. This clone occurred a few times. Its antigen is currently unknown. Germline CDR1 reads WSHSY; CDR2 reads SAAADI. CDR3 length equals 12 residues. The germline V and J ends were trimmed by 7 bases and 5 bases, with 12 bases remaining between them. The PCR was carried out with 60 Vbeta primers and 13 Jbeta primers. The method was immunoSEQ multiplex PCR; TCRdb's version includes in-frame clones alone and lacks a portion of them. The repertoire consists of around 190,000 clones, with under 9.5% occurring once and the leading ten covering less than 1.5%. Study outcomes and limitations: Researchers had no immune exposure information except CMV serostatus available. Donors belonging to an Asian-associated ancestry cluster reportedly showed fewer N-insertions in productive TCRs than the approximately 670-donor mean, according to what a later analysis found. TCR beta chain V- and J-gene trimming was linked, in a later analysis, to a missense variant in DCLRE1C. Excluded were some V segments that proved indistinguishable, including TRBV6-2 and TRBV6-3.

The chain employs TRBV10-2 and TRBJ2-7; unclear D gene. Sequencing input: PBMCs. The clonotype comes from a woman aged 25-40 years in good health and CMV-seropositive. Here the CDR3 reads CASIVSGNEQYF. CDR3 bases: TGCGCCAGCATCGTCAGTGGCAACGAGCAGTACTTC.